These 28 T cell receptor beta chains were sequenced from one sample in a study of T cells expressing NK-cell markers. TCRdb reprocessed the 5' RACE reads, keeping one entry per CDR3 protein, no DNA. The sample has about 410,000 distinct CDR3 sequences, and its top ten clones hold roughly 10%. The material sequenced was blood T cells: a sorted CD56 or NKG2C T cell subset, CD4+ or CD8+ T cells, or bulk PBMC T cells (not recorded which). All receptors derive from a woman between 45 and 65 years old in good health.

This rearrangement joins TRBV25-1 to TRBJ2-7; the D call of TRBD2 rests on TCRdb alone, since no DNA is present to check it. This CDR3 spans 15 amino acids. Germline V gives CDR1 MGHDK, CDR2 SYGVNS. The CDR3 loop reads CASSEFGRTTNEQYF.

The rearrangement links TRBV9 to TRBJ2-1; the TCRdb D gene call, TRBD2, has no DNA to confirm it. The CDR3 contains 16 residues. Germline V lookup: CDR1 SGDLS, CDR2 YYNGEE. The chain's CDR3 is CASSVGVRDSGNEQFF.

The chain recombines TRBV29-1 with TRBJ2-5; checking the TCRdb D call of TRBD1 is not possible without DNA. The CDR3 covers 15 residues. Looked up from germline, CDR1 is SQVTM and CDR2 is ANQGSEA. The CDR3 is CSVEDPGPRMETQYF.

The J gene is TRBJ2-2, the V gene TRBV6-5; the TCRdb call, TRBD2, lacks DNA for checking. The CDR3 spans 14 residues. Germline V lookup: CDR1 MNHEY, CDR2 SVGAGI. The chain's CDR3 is CASTPTSNSGELFF.

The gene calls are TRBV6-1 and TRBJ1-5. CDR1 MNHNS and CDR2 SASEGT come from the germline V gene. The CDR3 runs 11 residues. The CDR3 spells CASNSNQPQHF.

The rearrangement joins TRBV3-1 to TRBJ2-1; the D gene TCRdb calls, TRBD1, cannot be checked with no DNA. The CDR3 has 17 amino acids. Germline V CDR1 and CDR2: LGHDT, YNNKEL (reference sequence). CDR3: CASSQSFKGRAHDEQFF.

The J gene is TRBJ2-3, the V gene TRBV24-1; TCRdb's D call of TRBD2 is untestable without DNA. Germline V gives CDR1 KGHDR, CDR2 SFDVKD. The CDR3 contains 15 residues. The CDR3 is CATSDREGPTDTQYF.

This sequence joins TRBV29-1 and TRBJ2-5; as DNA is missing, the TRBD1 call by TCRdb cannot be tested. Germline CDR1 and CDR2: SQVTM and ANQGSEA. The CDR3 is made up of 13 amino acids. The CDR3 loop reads CSVVSGLVETQYF.

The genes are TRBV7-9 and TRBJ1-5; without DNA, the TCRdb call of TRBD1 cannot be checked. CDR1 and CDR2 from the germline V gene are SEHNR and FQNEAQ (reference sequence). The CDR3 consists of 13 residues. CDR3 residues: CASSGRVDQPQHF.

The CDR3 sequence is CSVEGTSHSYNEQFF. J is TRBJ2-1 and V is TRBV29-1; TCRdb's D call, TRBD2, is unchecked because there is no DNA. This CDR3 is built from 15 residues. CDR1 is SQVTM and CDR2 is ANQGSEA in the germline V gene.

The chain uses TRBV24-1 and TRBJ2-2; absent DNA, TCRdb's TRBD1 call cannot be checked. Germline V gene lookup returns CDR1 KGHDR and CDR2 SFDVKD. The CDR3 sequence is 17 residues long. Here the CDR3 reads CATSDPGQGTRAGELFF.

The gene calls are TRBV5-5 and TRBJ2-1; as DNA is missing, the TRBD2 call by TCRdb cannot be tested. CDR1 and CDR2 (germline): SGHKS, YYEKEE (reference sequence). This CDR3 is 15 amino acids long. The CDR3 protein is CASSLDGSRGNEQFF. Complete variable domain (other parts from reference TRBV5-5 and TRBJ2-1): DAGVTQSPTHLIKTRGQQVTLRCSPISGHKSVSWYQQVLGQGPQFIFQYYEKEERGRGNFPDRFSARQFPNYSSELNVNALLLGDSALYLCASSLDGSRGNEQFFGPGTRLTVL.

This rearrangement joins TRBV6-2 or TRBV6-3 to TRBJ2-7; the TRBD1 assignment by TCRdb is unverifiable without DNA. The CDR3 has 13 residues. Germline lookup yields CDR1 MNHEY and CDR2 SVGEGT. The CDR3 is CASSRGGAVTLYF.

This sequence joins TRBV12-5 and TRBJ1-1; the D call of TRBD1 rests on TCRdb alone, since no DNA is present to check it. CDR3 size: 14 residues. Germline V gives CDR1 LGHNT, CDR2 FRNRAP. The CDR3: CASGLYGGGTEAFF.

This CDR3 reads CASSQGGGGAGYGYTF. This chain connects TRBV4-1 to TRBJ1-2; TCRdb gives TRBD1 as the D gene, but with no DNA this cannot be confirmed. Germline CDR1 is MGHRA and CDR2 is YSYEKL. This CDR3 is built from 16 residues.

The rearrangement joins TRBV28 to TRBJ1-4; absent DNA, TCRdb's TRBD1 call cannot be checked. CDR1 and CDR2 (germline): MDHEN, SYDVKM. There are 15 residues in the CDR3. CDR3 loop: CASSLSGTIREKLFF.

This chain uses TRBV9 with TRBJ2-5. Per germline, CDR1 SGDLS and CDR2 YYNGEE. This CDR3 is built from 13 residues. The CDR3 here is CASSAQAMSTQYF.

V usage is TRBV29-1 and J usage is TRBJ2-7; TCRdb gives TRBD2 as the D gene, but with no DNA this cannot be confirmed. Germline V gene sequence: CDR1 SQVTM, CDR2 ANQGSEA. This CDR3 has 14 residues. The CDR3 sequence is CSAAGGSGTYEQYF.

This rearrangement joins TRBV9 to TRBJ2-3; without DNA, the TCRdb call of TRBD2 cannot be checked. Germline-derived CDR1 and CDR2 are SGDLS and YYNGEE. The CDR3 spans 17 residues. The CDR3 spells CASSVEQGTSGTDTQYF.

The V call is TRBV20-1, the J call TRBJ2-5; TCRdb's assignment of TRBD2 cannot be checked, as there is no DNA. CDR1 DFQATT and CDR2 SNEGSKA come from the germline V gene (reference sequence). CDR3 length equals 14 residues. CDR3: CSADLAGRGETQYF.

CDR3 loop: CASSSGIYTPNEQFF. V is TRBV7-2 and J is TRBJ2-1; the D gene TCRdb calls, TRBD1, cannot be checked with no DNA. CDR1 is SGHTA, CDR2 FQGNSA, per germline. The CDR3 spans 15 residues.

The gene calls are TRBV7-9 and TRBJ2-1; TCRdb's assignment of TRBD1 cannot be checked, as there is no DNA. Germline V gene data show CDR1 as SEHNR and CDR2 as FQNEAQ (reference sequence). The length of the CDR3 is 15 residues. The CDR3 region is CASSLGEGVRNEQFF. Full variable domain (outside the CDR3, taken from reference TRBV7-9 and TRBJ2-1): DTGVSQNPRHKITKRGQNVTFRCDPISEHNRLYWYRQTLGQGPEFLTYFQNEAQLEKSRLLSDRFSAERPKGSFSTLEIQRTEQGDSAMYLCASSLGEGVRNEQFFGPGTRLTVL.

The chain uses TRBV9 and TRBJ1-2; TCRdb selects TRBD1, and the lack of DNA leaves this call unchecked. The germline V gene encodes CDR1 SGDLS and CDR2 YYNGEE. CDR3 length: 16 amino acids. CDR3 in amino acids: CASSVGGDRPLAGYTF.

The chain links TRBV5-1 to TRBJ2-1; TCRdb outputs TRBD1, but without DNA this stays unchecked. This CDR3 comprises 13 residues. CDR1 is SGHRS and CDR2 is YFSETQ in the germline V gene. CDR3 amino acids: CASSFGPGDEQFF.

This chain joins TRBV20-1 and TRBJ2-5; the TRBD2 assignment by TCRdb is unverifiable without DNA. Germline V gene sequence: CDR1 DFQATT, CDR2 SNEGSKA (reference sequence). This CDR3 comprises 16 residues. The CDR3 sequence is CSATLTSGAFGETQYF.

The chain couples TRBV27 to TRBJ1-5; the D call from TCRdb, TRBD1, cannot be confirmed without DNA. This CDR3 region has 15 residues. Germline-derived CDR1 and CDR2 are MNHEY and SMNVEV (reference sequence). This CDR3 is CASSLSSTGYQPQHF.

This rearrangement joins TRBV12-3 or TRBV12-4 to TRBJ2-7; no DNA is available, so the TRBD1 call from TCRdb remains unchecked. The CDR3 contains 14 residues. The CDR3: CASSLSGGSHEQYF.

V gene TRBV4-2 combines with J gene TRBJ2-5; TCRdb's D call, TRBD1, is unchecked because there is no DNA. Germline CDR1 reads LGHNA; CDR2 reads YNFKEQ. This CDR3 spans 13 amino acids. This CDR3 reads CASRSGSGETQYF.